What follows are 25 T cell receptor beta chains derived from one specimen sequenced in a study of T cells expressing NK-cell markers. TCRdb processed the 5' RACE reads again and assigns one entry to each CDR3 protein, with no DNA. The sample's table shows about half a million distinct CDR3 sequences. Sequences were obtained from blood T cells: a sorted CD56 or NKG2C T cell subset, CD4+ or CD8+ T cells, or bulk PBMC T cells (not recorded which). These receptors were taken from a woman in her 50s in good health.

This chain links TRBV20-1 with TRBJ1-1. Germline V gives CDR1 DFQATT, CDR2 SNEGSKA (reference sequence). The CDR3 length is 13 residues. The CDR3 is CTSDGAGGTEAFF.

The V gene is TRBV4-1, the J gene TRBJ2-2; there is no DNA to check the TCRdb D call of TRBD1. The CDR3 loop spans 18 amino acids. Germline lookup yields CDR1 MGHRA and CDR2 YSYEKL. This CDR3 reads CASSHGGGQGANTGELFF.

The chain is built from TRBV4-2 and TRBJ1-5. Germline V gene lookup returns CDR1 LGHNA and CDR2 YNFKEQ. The CDR3 contains 16 residues. This CDR3 reads CASSRTRAGPNQPQHF.

The chain links TRBV12-3 or TRBV12-4 to TRBJ2-3; TCRdb indicates TRBD2, and absent DNA this call remains unverified. The CDR3 contains 16 residues. This CDR3 reads CASSSLTSGSLDTQYF.

The V call is TRBV6-2 or TRBV6-3, the J call TRBJ1-1; checking the TCRdb D call of TRBD1 is not possible without DNA. Germline CDR1 and CDR2: MNHEY and SVGEGT. The CDR3 sequence is 15 residues long. CDR3 sequence: CASSYRQGEGTEAFF.

This chain joins TRBV25-1 and TRBJ2-1. The CDR3 is 17 amino acids. The germline CDR1 and CDR2 sequences are MGHDK and SYGVNS. The chain's CDR3 is CASSESRKPDSYNEQFF.

The rearrangement joins TRBV4-1 to TRBJ2-3. CDR3 size: 14 residues. Per germline, CDR1 MGHRA and CDR2 YSYEKL. The CDR3 sequence is CASSQEPSTDTQYF.

The chain links TRBV7-7 to TRBJ2-5; TCRdb selects TRBD1, and the lack of DNA leaves this call unchecked. The CDR3 is made up of 15 amino acids. Germline CDR1 and CDR2: SSHAT and FNYEAQ (reference sequence). CDR3 sequence reads: CASSQGQGAGETQYF.

CDR3 protein: CASSQVQGTYEQYF. The chain combines TRBV4-1 with TRBJ2-7; TCRdb's assignment of TRBD1 cannot be checked, as there is no DNA. The CDR3 contains 14 residues. Germline V gene lookup returns CDR1 MGHRA and CDR2 YSYEKL.

This chain links TRBV20-1 with TRBJ1-3. CDR3 length: 12 amino acids. Germline CDR1 DFQATT, CDR2 SNEGSKA (reference sequence). The CDR3 loop is CSARDSGDTIYF.

The chain is built from TRBV10-1 and TRBJ1-5; no DNA is available, so the TRBD1 call from TCRdb remains unchecked. Germline V CDR1 and CDR2: WNHNN, SYGVQD (reference sequence). This CDR3 contains 15 residues. The CDR3 region is CASSEGGSGNQPQHF.

This chain connects TRBV11-2 to TRBJ1-6; with no DNA, the TCRdb D assignment of TRBD1 cannot be verified. CDR1 is SGHAT, CDR2 FQNNGV, per germline. The CDR3 has 19 amino acids. CDR3 in amino acids: CASSRFGGQGKAYNSPLHF.

This sequence joins TRBV6-5 and TRBJ1-1; absent DNA, TCRdb's TRBD1 call cannot be checked. The germline gives CDR1 MNHEY, CDR2 SVGAGI. This CDR3 comprises 15 residues. The chain's CDR3 is CASSRDRGWNTEAFF.

This rearrangement joins TRBV7-2 to TRBJ2-1; no DNA is available, so the TRBD2 call from TCRdb remains unchecked. Germline V gene lookup returns CDR1 SGHTA and CDR2 FQGNSA. The CDR3 sequence is 18 residues long. CDR3 amino acids: CASSFGLAGTSPYNEQFF. Supplemented by reference TRBV7-2 and TRBJ2-1, the full variable domain reads GAGVSQSPSNKVTEKGKDVELRCDPISGHTALYWYRQSLGQGLEFLIYFQGNSAPDKSGLPSDRFSAERTGGSVSTLTIQRTQQEDSAVYLCASSFGLAGTSPYNEQFFGPGTRLTVL.

The chain recombines TRBV24-1 with TRBJ2-1; TCRdb names TRBD1, which stays unverified in the absence of DNA. The length of the CDR3 is 14 residues. CDR1 is KGHDR and CDR2 is SFDVKD in the germline V gene. The CDR3 sequence is CATSDYRQVNEQFF.

The chain uses TRBV19 and TRBJ1-1. This CDR3 spans 13 amino acids. The V gene's germline CDR1 is LNHDA and CDR2 SQIVND (reference sequence). The CDR3 loop reads CASSMEGRSSAFF. Full variable domain (missing parts from reference TRBV19 and TRBJ1-1): DGGITQSPKYLFRKEGQNVTLSCEQNLNHDAMYWYRQDPGQGLRLIYYSQIVNDFQKGDIAEGYSVSREKKESFPLTVTSAQKNPTAFYLCASSMEGRSSAFFGQGTRLTVV.

The chain is built from TRBV20-1 and TRBJ2-1; checking the TCRdb D call of TRBD2 is not possible without DNA. The CDR3 totals 15 residues. Germline CDR1 is DFQATT and CDR2 is SNEGSKA (reference sequence). CDR3 region: CSAREVIAGLDEQFF.

This rearrangement joins TRBV10-3 to TRBJ1-1. Looked up from germline, CDR1 is ENHRY and CDR2 is SYGVKD. This CDR3 comprises 14 residues. This CDR3 is CAIRIGGRDTEAFF.

This chain connects TRBV9 to TRBJ2-1; TCRdb designates TRBD2, a call that cannot be tested without DNA. Germline V gene lookup returns CDR1 SGDLS and CDR2 YYNGEE. The CDR3 loop spans 16 amino acids. CDR3 residues: CASSQRTSGRENEQFF.

The rearrangement uses TRBV6-5 and TRBJ2-1; the D gene TCRdb calls, TRBD1, cannot be checked with no DNA. The germline V gene encodes CDR1 MNHEY and CDR2 SVGAGI. This CDR3 has 14 amino acids. This CDR3 is CASSYSQASNEQFF.

This chain links TRBV12-3 or TRBV12-4 with TRBJ2-1; TCRdb lists TRBD1, though no DNA is available to test this call. This CDR3 is built from 17 residues. CDR3: CATLGQGISGSYNEQFF.

The chain has TRBV18 and TRBJ2-2; checking the TCRdb D call of TRBD2 is not possible without DNA. Germline assignment: CDR1 KGHSH and CDR2 LQKENI. The CDR3 is made up of 16 amino acids. The CDR3 protein is CASSPPGRRDTGELFF.

CDR3 amino acids: CASSKSEQPQHF. The rearrangement links TRBV6-1 to TRBJ1-5. CDR1 is MNHNS, CDR2 SASEGT, per germline. This CDR3 region has 12 residues.

V and J are TRBV12-5 and TRBJ2-3; the D call from TCRdb, TRBD1, cannot be confirmed without DNA. Germline CDR1 is LGHNT and CDR2 is FRNRAP. The CDR3 loop spans 15 amino acids. The chain's CDR3 is CASGPGTGVTDTQYF.

The chain carries TRBV7-9 and TRBJ2-1; TCRdb's D call of TRBD2 is untestable without DNA. CDR3 length: 18 amino acids. Germline lookup yields CDR1 SEHNR and CDR2 FQNEAQ (reference sequence). The CDR3 loop reads CASTSKGPGLAPINEQFF. The entire variable domain, with the rest obtained from reference TRBV7-9 and TRBJ2-1, is as follows: DTGVSQNPRHKITKRGQNVTFRCDPISEHNRLYWYRQTLGQGPEFLTYFQNEAQLEKSRLLSDRFSAERPKGSFSTLEIQRTEQGDSAMYLCASTSKGPGLAPINEQFFGPGTRLTVL.